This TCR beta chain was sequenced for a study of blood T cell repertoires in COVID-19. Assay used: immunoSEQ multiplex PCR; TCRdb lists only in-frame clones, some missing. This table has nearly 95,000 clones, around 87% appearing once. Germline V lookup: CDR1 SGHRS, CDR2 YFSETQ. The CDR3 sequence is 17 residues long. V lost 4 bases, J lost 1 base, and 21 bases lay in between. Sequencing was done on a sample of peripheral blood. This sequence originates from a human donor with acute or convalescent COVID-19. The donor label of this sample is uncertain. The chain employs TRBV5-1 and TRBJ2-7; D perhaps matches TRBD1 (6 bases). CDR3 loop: CASSQQTGPFLSYEQYF. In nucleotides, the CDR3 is TGCGCCAGCAGCCAACAAACAGGGCCCTTCTTGTCCTACGAGCAGTACTTC.